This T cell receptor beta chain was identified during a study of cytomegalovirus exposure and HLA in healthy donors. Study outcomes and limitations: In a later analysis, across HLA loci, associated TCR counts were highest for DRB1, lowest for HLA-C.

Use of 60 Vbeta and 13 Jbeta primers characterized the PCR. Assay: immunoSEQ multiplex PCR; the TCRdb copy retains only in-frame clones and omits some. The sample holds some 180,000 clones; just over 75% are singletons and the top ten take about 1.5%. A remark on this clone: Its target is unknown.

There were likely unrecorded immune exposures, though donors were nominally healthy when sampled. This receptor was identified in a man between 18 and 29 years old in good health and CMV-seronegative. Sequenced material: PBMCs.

The CDR3 is CSVEDRDRGTDTQYF. The DNA for the CDR3 is TGCAGCGTTGAAGATCGCGACAGGGGGACAGATACGCAGTATTTT. J is TRBJ2-3 and V is TRBV29-1, with TRBD1 identical over 9 bases. The length of the CDR3 is 15 residues. Germline V gene lookup returns CDR1 SQVTM and CDR2 ANQGSEA. Germline trimming cut 0 bases from V and 3 bases from J; bases unmatched to any gene: 4.